The 7 T cell receptor beta chains below come from one sample, sequenced in a study of post-analysis software for immune sequencing data. These receptors have no known antigen. Study-level findings and limits: Several TRBV segments (TRBV5-6, TRBV5-1 and TRBV20-1 among them) occurred more frequently in patients than in controls.

Unique molecular identifiers were carried by the TCR beta cDNA libraries. In TCRdb, the PCR reads were re-called with MiXCR into one record per CDR3 protein. The data show hundreds of thousands of distinct CDR3 sequences, with 30% seen just once and roughly 0.54% held by the top ten. Material for sequencing was blood. The receptor source for this set is a girl aged 10-17 years with multiple sclerosis.

The CDR3 region has the DNA TGTGCCAGCAGCTTAGGACAGGGTGTAGTAGATACGCAGTATTTT. As protein: CASSLGQGVVDTQYF. This rearrangement joins TRBV7-8 to TRBJ2-3; 7 nucleotides match TRBD1. CDR1 and CDR2 from the germline V gene are SGHVS and FQNEAQ. The ends lost 1 base at V and 5 bases at J; junction bases unmatched: 6. This CDR3 has 15 amino acids. The full variable domain, rest sourced from reference TRBV7-8 and TRBJ2-3, is GAGVSQSPRYKVAKRGQDVALRCDPISGHVSLFWYQQALGQGPEFLTYFQNEAQLDKSGLPSDRFFAERPEGSVSTLKIQRTQQEDSAVYLCASSLGQGVVDTQYFGPGTRLTVL.

A few counts support this clonotype. The rearrangement uses TRBV6-5 and TRBJ1-5; tentatively, D is TRBD1 (6 bases). The CDR3 length is 14 residues. CDR1 is MNHEY and CDR2 is SVGAGI in the germline V gene. V was trimmed by 6 bases and J by 2 bases, leaving 11 bases between them. The chain's CDR3 is CASRANRGNQPQHF. The CDR3, as DNA: TGTGCCAGCAGGGCAAACAGGGGCAATCAGCCCCAGCATTTT.

Concerning this clonotype: A much more abundant neighbour one base away suggests this may be a read error. The J gene is TRBJ2-7, the V gene TRBV29-1, with a possible D match to TRBD1 (6 bases). The J call may be wrong; the DNA end is better matched by TRBJ2-5. Germline V gives CDR1 SQVTM, CDR2 ANQGSEA. The CDR3 covers 13 residues. CDR3 residues: CSVALGALETQYF. The CDR3 DNA is TGCAGCGTTGCACTGGGGGCTCTAGAGACCCAGTACTTC.

This clonotype was seen a handful of times. V gene TRBV3-1 combines with J gene TRBJ1-1; possible D gene TRBD1, 6 bases. This CDR3 spans 13 amino acids. The germline V and J ends were trimmed by 6 bases and 6 bases, with 14 bases remaining between them. CDR1 and CDR2 (germline): LGHDT, YNNKEL (reference sequence). The CDR3: CASRPGQLSEAFF. The CDR3 coding sequence is TGTGCCAGCAGACCAGGACAGCTATCTGAAGCTTTCTTT.

The rearrangement joins TRBV6-1 to TRBJ1-1; 7 bases align to TRBD1. V dropped 4 bases and J dropped 4; count of bases not matched to a gene: 6. This CDR3 has 14 amino acids. Germline values: CDR1 MNHNS, CDR2 SASEGT. CDR3 region: CASSATGMVTEAFF. CDR3 in DNA: TGTGCCAGCAGTGCGACAGGGATGGTCACTGAAGCTTTCTTT.

In this sample, this clonotype turned up a few times. The chain couples TRBV7-9 to TRBJ2-7; D not certain. The germline CDR1 and CDR2 sequences are SEHNR and FQNEAQ (reference sequence). Trimming took off 4 bases at V and 4 bases at J, with 14 bases between the two ends. The CDR3 is 14 amino acids. The CDR3, as DNA: TGTGCCAGCAGCTGGGCCGACTTGAGATACGAGCAGTACTTC. It encodes CASSWADLRYEQYF.

Concerning this clonotype: This may be a read error, as it is one base from a much larger clone. This sequence joins TRBV6-2 or TRBV6-3 and TRBJ2-7, with unresolved D. In germline, CDR1 is MNHEY, CDR2 SVGEGT. This CDR3 has 15 amino acids. The germline V and J ends were trimmed by 4 bases and 0 bases, with 13 bases remaining between them. The CDR3: CASSFATVGSYEQYF. The DNA for the CDR3 is TGTGCCAGCAGTTTCGCGACGGTCGGCTCCTACGAGCAGTACTTC.